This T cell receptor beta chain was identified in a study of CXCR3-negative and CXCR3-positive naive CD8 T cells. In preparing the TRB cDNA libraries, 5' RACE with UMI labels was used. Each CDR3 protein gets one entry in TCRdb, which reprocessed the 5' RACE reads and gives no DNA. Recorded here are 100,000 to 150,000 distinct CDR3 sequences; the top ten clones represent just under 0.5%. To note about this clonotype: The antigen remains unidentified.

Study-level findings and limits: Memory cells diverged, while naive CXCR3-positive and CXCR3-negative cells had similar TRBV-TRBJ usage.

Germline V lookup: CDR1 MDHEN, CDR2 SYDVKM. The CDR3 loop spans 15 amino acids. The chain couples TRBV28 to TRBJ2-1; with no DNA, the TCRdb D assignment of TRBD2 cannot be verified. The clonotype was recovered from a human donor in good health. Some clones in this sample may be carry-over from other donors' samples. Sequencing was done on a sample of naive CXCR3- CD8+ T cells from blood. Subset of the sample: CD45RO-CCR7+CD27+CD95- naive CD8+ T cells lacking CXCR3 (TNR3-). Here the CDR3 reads CASSENLLAGVEQFF.